These T cell receptor beta chains were read from a single sample in a study of Graves' ophthalmopathy and Graves' hyperthyroidism. TCRdb recomputed calls from the multiplex PCR reads with MiXCR, one row per CDR3 protein. In the table there are hundreds of thousands of distinct CDR3 sequences, roughly 21% of which are singletons. Sequencing input: peripheral blood. These receptors were taken from a young woman with stable Graves' hyperthyroidism. Both conserved end residues are part of each CDR3. A D gene is named only where the DNA matches it firmly. Rows may omit the clone size; those that give it use once, few, many or a size class.

d_call j_call v_call clone_size cdr3_nt cdr3_aa
TRBD2 TRBJ2-5 TRBV2 once TGTGCCAGCAGTGAAGCCCTGACTAGCGGGAGGCAAGAGACCCAGTACTTC CASSEALTSGRQETQYF
. TRBJ1-1 TRBV10-3 many TGTGCCGGCGACTCAGGGGTAAGGACTGAAGCTTTCTTT CAGDSGVRTEAFF
. TRBJ2-7 TRBV27 many TGTGCCAGCATGAGGTCCTGGAACCAAGCCTACGAGCAGTACTTC CASMRSWNQAYEQYF
. TRBJ2-5 TRBV27 few TGTGCCAGCAGCTTCGACACCGGAGAGACCCAGTACTTC CASSFDTGETQYF
TRBD1 TRBJ2-2 TRBV4-3 . TGCGCCAGCAGCCAAGGCCACTACAGGGGAATGAACACCGGGGAGCTGTTTTTT CASSQGHYRGMNTGELFF
TRBD1 TRBJ1-1 TRBV14 many TGTGCCAGCAGCCCTTCTGGGACAGGGGCATTCTCGGACACTGAAGCTTTCTTT CASSPSGTGAFSDTEAFF
TRBD1 TRBJ2-7 TRBV27 . TGTGCCAGCAGGAGTGACAGGGTCGGCGAGCAGTACTTC CASRSDRVGEQYF
TRBD2 TRBJ2-5 TRBV7-2 many TGTGCCAGCAGCAAAGGCTATAGCGGGGGAGAGACCCAGTACTTC CASSKGYSGGETQYF
. TRBJ2-7 TRBV6-1 . TGTGCCAGCAGTGAAGCCGCCCTAATAGACTACGAGCAGTACTTC CASSEAALIDYEQYF
. TRBJ2-5 TRBV7-8 few TGTGCCAGCAGCTTAAGGCCAAATGAACAAGAGACCCAGTACTTC CASSLRPNEQETQYF
. TRBJ2-2 TRBV30 . TGTGCCTGGAGTGCCACCCAGCCAGAGTATACCGGGGAGCTGTTTTTT CAWSATQPEYTGELFF